Listed below are T cell receptor beta chains from one sample, sequenced in a study of shared clonotypes between healthy human individuals. The repertoire was sequenced with immunoSEQ multiplex PCR; TCRdb's copy has only in-frame clones and lacks some. The sample lists just over 2,000,000 clones, over 85% occurring once. Sequenced: naive CD4+ T cells sorted from blood. The receptors derive from a man between 18 and 29 years old in good health. Both conserved end residues are part of each CDR3. The order of the fields is clone size, D gene, J gene, V gene, CDR3 DNA, CDR3 protein. D genes are given only for firm matches. Some rows mark clone size as missing; the rest say once, few, many or name a class of expanded clone.

. TRBD1 TRBJ1-3 TRBV28 TGTGCCAGCAGTACCGGGACAGGGGGCGGAAACACCATATATTTT CASSTGTGGGNTIYF
. . TRBJ1-2 TRBV28 TGTGCCAGCAGTTTATTGGGAGGACCTAACTATGGCTACACCTTC CASSLLGGPNYGYTF
few TRBD1 TRBJ1-2 TRBV5-1 TGCGCCAGCAGCTTGGAACAGGGGTATGGCTACACCTTC CASSLEQGYGYTF
once . TRBJ1-1 TRBV2 TGTGCCAGCAATCGGGCAGGACCGAACACTGAAGCTTTCTTT CASNRAGPNTEAFF
. TRBD2 TRBJ2-5 TRBV29-1 TGCAGCGTTGAAGGGACAAGCCGGGGGGACCAGTACTTC CSVEGTSRGDQYF
. TRBD1 TRBJ2-7 TRBV5-5 TGTGCCAGCAGGTTTGGACAGGGCGCCTACGAGCAGTACTTC CASRFGQGAYEQYF
. TRBD2 TRBJ2-2 TRBV5-1 TGCGCCAGCAGCTTACCCCGGGGGGACTTCGGGGAGCTGTTTTTT CASSLPRGDFGELFF
. . TRBJ2-7 TRBV9 TGTGCCAGCAGCGCCCCAGGGAGCATCCAACTTTGGGAGCAGTACTTC CASSAPGSIQLWEQYF
. . TRBJ1-2 TRBV30 TGTGCCTGGAGTAAGGTAGTTCTCATTTATGGCTACACCTTC CAWSKVVLIYGYTF
. . TRBJ2-5 TRBV2 TGTGCCAGCAGTGGTTACGGACAACAAGAGACCCAGTACTTC CASSGYGQQETQYF
. . TRBJ2-5 TRBV7-3 TGTGCCAGCAGCCGGACATCAGACCAAGAGACCCAGTACTTC CASSRTSDQETQYF
once TRBD1 TRBJ2-7 TRBV6-6 TGTGCCACTTCCGGGACAGGCTCCTACGAGCAGTACTTC CATSGTGSYEQYF
. . TRBJ1-6 TRBV30 TGTGCCTGGCAACCAGTTAATGTTAATTCACCCCTCCACTTT CAWQPVNVNSPLHF
. TRBD1 TRBJ1-4 TRBV5-6 TGTGCCAGCAGCCTGGGACAGGGAGGAGAAAAACTGTTTTTT CASSLGQGGEKLFF
. TRBD1 TRBJ1-1 TRBV5-1 TGCGCCAGCAGCTTACGACCAGGACAGGGGACCGCTGAAGCTTTCTTT CASSLRPGQGTAEAFF
. . TRBJ2-5 TRBV29-1 TGCAGCGTTGAGTATTTCGGGGGCGGAGAGACCCAGTACTTC CSVEYFGGGETQYF
. . TRBJ1-2 TRBV18 TGTGCCAGCTCCCTCCGATCCTATGGCTACACCTTC CASSLRSYGYTF
. . TRBJ1-1 TRBV18 TGTGCCAGCTCACCACGGAACAGACCGAACACTGAAGCTTTCTTT CASSPRNRPNTEAFF
. . TRBJ1-1 TRBV6-1 TGTGCCAGCAGAAGACAGCACACTGAAGCTTTCTTT CASRRQHTEAFF
. TRBD1 TRBJ1-1 TRBV27 TGTGCCAGCAGTAGCTGGACAGGGGGCTTTCTCGCTGAAGCTTTCTTT CASSSWTGGFLAEAFF
. . TRBJ2-6 TRBV19 TGTGCCAGTAGTAGAGTGACAGCGTCAAGACCCACTGGGGCCAACGTCCTGACTTTC CASSRVTASRPTGANVLTF
. . TRBJ1-2 TRBV10-3 TGTGCCATCAGTGACGGGGAAGACTATGGCTACACCTTC CAISDGEDYGYTF
. . TRBJ2-4 TRBV6-5 TGTGCCAGCAGCAGGGACTCCAAAAACATTCAGTACTTC CASSRDSKNIQYF
once . TRBJ2-1 TRBV27 TGTGCCAGCGGCTCCTACAATGAGCAGTTCTTC CASGSYNEQFF
. . TRBJ2-1 TRBV13 TGTGCCAGCAGCTTGTCGCATAATGAGCAGTTCTTC CASSLSHNEQFF
. . TRBJ1-1 TRBV7-2 TGTGCCAGCAGCTTATGGGAGACGTCTGGTGAAGCTTTCTTT CASSLWETSGEAFF
. . TRBJ1-2 TRBV19 TGTGCCAGTAGTATGAACCCCTCCGGGGTAATCTATGTCTACACCTTC CASSMNPSGVIYVYTF
. . TRBJ1-2 TRBV5-5 TGTGCCAGCAGCACCCTTACAGGGAACGACTATGGCTACACCTTC CASSTLTGNDYGYTF
. . TRBJ1-4 TRBV6-6 TGTGCCAGTCTTCCGGGGCAGGTTAATGAAAAACTGTTTTTT CASLPGQVNEKLFF
. . TRBJ1-2 TRBV2 TGTGCCAGCAGTGTTTGGGAGGGAGATGGCTACACCTTC CASSVWEGDGYTF
. . TRBJ2-5 TRBV21-1 TGTGCCAGCAGCACCAACGGGACAATAAGGACTAGCGTTCAAGAGACCCAGTACTTC CASSTNGTIRTSVQETQYF
. . TRBJ2-4 TRBV19 TGTGCCAGTAGTATTCAGGCGCCGAGGGGTTCGGCCAAAAACATTCAGTACTTC CASSIQAPRGSAKNIQYF
once TRBD2 TRBJ2-1 TRBV5-1 TGCGCCAGCAGCTTGGCCGGCTCACTAGCGGGGGGCGGAGTGTACAATGAGCAGTTCTTC CASSLAGSLAGGGVYNEQFF
. . TRBJ2-5 TRBV29-1 TGCAGCGTTGCCGCCTACCAAGAGACCCAGTACTTC CSVAAYQETQYF
. . TRBJ1-2 TRBV2 TGTGCCAGCAGTGTTAACAATGGCTACACCTTC CASSVNNGYTF
. TRBD2 TRBJ2-1 TRBV7-2 TGTGCCAGCAGCTCCACAGCGGGAGTATCCTACAATGAGCAGTTCTTC CASSSTAGVSYNEQFF
. . TRBJ1-2 TRBV10-3 TGTGCCATCAGTGAGTCTGGCGGTGGCTACACCTTC CAISESGGGYTF
. . TRBJ2-7 TRBV5-1 TGCGCCAGCAGCCCCAGCCCGGGCACAACGGAGTCCGAGCAGTACTTC CASSPSPGTTESEQYF
. . TRBJ2-2 TRBV6-4 TGTGCCAGCAGTGGATCCGTCACCGGGGAGCTGTTTTTT CASSGSVTGELFF
. TRBD2 TRBJ2-1 TRBV28 TGTGCCAGCAGTTTTGGACTAGCGGAACAGTTCTTC CASSFGLAEQFF
. TRBD2 TRBJ2-5 TRBV18 TGTGCCAGCTCACAATCTCTAGCGGGAGAGGAGACCCAGTACTTC CASSQSLAGEETQYF
once TRBD2 TRBJ2-7 TRBV18 TGTGCCAGCTCACCGATGACTAGCGGGAGAGTTGGAACCTACGAGCAGTACTTC CASSPMTSGRVGTYEQYF
. . TRBJ2-7 TRBV5-1 TGCGCCAGCAGCTTTTTACCCGGGATCAGAGACGAGCAGTACTTC CASSFLPGIRDEQYF
. . TRBJ1-3 TRBV6-1 TGTGCCAGCAGTGCCAGCCGCTCTGGAAACACCATATATTTT CASSASRSGNTIYF
. TRBD2 TRBJ2-7 TRBV7-2 TGTGCCAGCAGCCTCGGGACTAGCGGCCCCTACGAGCAGTACTTC CASSLGTSGPYEQYF
. . TRBJ1-4 TRBV19 TGTGCCAGTAGTATAAAGGGCCCAATTGAAAAACTGTTTTTT CASSIKGPIEKLFF
once . TRBJ1-1 TRBV5-6 TGTGCCAGCAGCTTGATGACTCTGAACACTGAAGCTTTCTTT CASSLMTLNTEAFF
. . TRBJ1-2 TRBV7-9 TGTGCCAGCAGCTCGCAGAGGGTTCTACAGGAGGATGGCTACACCTTC CASSSQRVLQEDGYTF
. . TRBJ2-7 TRBV18 TGTGCCAGCTCACCACCCGGACTAATCTACGAGCAGTACTTC CASSPPGLIYEQYF
few TRBD1 TRBJ1-5 TRBV7-2 TGTGCCAGCAGCTTAGGACAGGGAATTCAGCCCCAGCATTTT CASSLGQGIQPQHF
. . TRBJ2-7 TRBV11-2 TGTGCCAGCAGCTTAGCCCAGCGACTAGTTCGTGAGCAGTACTTC CASSLAQRLVREQYF
. . TRBJ2-2 TRBV29-1 TGCAGCTCTGGAATAGGAGAGGCCGGGGAGCTGTTTTTT CSSGIGEAGELFF
once . TRBJ2-5 TRBV11-2 TGTGCCAGCAGCTTAGGCATGTTGTGGGAGACCCAGTACTTC CASSLGMLWETQYF
once TRBD1 TRBJ2-2 TRBV19 TGTGCCAGCAGGGACAGGGGGAGCGGGGAGCTGTTTTTT CASRDRGSGELFF
. TRBD1 TRBJ1-5 TRBV30 TGTGCCTGGAACAGGGGGGGTCAGCCCCAGCATTTT CAWNRGGQPQHF
. . TRBJ1-1 TRBV7-9 TGTGCCAGCAGCCCCCATGGGGAGAACACTGAAGCTTTCTTT CASSPHGENTEAFF